The next 10 T cell receptor beta chains were all read from a single sample in a study of T cells after yellow fever vaccination. MiXCR was run by TCRdb on the 5' RACE reads, yielding one entry per CDR3 protein. The sample holds about 68,000 distinct CDR3 sequences, over 6.5% seen once. The sample here was CD8+ T cells sorted from PBMCs, taken approximately 40 days after the first yellow fever vaccination. The receptor source for this set is a man aged 18 to 30 who received the YFV17D yellow fever vaccine.

This clonotype has at least ten counts. The rearrangement joins TRBV5-5 to TRBJ2-1; 7 bases agree with TRBD1. CDR1 and CDR2 (germline): SGHKS, YYEKEE (reference sequence). This CDR3 has 15 amino acids. Trimming removed 4 bases from V and 3 bases from J; junction bases left unmatched: 7. This chain's CDR3 is CASSPTRQGYNEQFF. CDR3 bases: TGTGCCAGCAGCCCGACCCGACAGGGCTACAATGAGCAGTTCTTC. The complete variable domain, with remaining parts taken from reference TRBV5-5 and TRBJ2-1, reads DAGVTQSPTHLIKTRGQQVTLRCSPISGHKSVSWYQQVLGQGPQFIFQYYEKEERGRGNFPDRFSARQFPNYSSELNVNALLLGDSALYLCASSPTRQGYNEQFFGPGTRLTVL.

This clonotype was observed many times. This chain uses TRBV11-2 with TRBJ2-1; 14 bases map to TRBD2. Germline-derived CDR1 and CDR2 are SGHAT and FQNNGV. The trim removed 5 bases at V and 8 bases at J, leaving 5 bases unmatched. The CDR3 sequence is 15 residues long. This CDR3 is CASSEGTSGGDEQFF. CDR3 DNA sequence: TGTGCCAGCAGCGAAGGGACTAGCGGGGGCGATGAGCAGTTCTTC.

This clonotype has at least ten counts. This chain joins TRBV27 and TRBJ2-1; no clear D. V gave up 6 bases and J gave up 0 bases, with 12 bases separating them. The germline V gene has CDR1 MNHEY and CDR2 SMNVEV (reference sequence). The CDR3 is made up of 15 amino acids. The CDR3 loop reads CASRKMDLSYNEQFF. As DNA, the CDR3 is TGTGCCAGCAGAAAAATGGACCTCTCCTACAATGAGCAGTTCTTC.

This clonotype has a count of ten or more. The chain recombines TRBV6-5 with TRBJ2-7, with D tentatively TRBD1 or TRBD2 (6 bases each). The V gene lost 6 bases and the J gene lost 2 bases, with 20 bases spanning the gap. The CDR3 runs to 16 residues. CDR1 is MNHEY and CDR2 is SVGAGI in the germline V gene. CDR3 sequence reads: CASSSSTDGGPYEQYF. Written as DNA, the CDR3 is TGTGCCAGCAGCTCCTCTACGGATGGGGGGCCCTACGAGCAGTACTTC.

This clonotype was seen repeatedly, ten times or more. The chain uses TRBV7-8 and TRBJ2-3; unclear D gene. The CDR3 covers 13 residues. Germline CDR1 and CDR2: SGHVS and FQNEAQ. The V end lost 2 bases, the J end lost 5 bases, and 8 bases lay between the germline ends. The CDR3 sequence is CASSLFGLDTQYF. For the CDR3, the DNA is TGTGCCAGCAGCTTATTTGGGTTAGATACGCAGTATTTT.

CDR3 sequence reads: CASTDTGELFF. Written as DNA, the CDR3 is TGTGCCAGCACGGACACCGGGGAGCTGTTTTTT. V usage is TRBV2 and J usage is TRBJ2-2; D is undetermined. V shed 7 bases and J shed 3 bases, with 3 bases lying between them. Germline CDR1 and CDR2: SNHLY and FYNNEI. The CDR3 runs to 11 residues.

This clonotype was seen more than once but under ten times. The CDR3: CASSFNGVTGELFF. Here the CDR3 DNA reads TGCGCCAGCAGCTTCAACGGGGTAACCGGGGAGCTGTTTTTT. The chain couples TRBV5-1 to TRBJ2-2; possibly TRBD2 for D (5 bases). Germline assignment: CDR1 SGHRS and CDR2 YFSETQ. V was cut by 2 bases and J by 5 bases, with 10 bases left in between. There are 14 residues in the CDR3. Full variable domain (outside the CDR3, taken from reference TRBV5-1 and TRBJ2-2): KAGVTQTPRYLIKTRGQQVTLSCSPISGHRSVSWYQQTPGQGLQFLFEYFSETQRNKGNFPGRFSGRQFSNSRSEMNVSTLELGDSALYLCASSFNGVTGELFFGEGSRLTVL.

The chain employs TRBV7-2 and TRBJ2-5, with 15 bases lining up with TRBD2. CDR1 and CDR2 from the germline V gene are SGHTA and FQGNSA. This CDR3 has 17 residues. Trimming took 5 bases from V and 5 from J; bases not matched to a gene: 9. The CDR3 DNA reads TGTGCCAGCAGCGATTGGACTAGCGGGGGGGCCTTGGAGACCCAGTACTTC. Its translation: CASSDWTSGGALETQYF.

The rearrangement links TRBV7-9 to TRBJ2-1; the match to TRBD2 covers 14 bases. The V and J ends lost 3 bases and 5 bases, in that order; junction bases with no gene match: 9. The CDR3 loop spans 18 amino acids. CDR1 and CDR2 (germline): SEHNR, FQNEAQ (reference sequence). CDR3 DNA sequence: TGTGCCAGCAGCTTCGGGACTAGCGGGGGTCCAAGGCACAATGAGCAGTTCTTC. It codes for CASSFGTSGGPRHNEQFF.

There are a few counts of this clonotype. The rearrangement links TRBV20-1 to TRBJ2-1; 10 bases match TRBD2. The CDR3 has 18 residues. Germline V gene sequence: CDR1 DFQATT, CDR2 SNEGSKA (reference sequence). The ends lost 5 bases at V and 4 bases at J; junction bases unmatched: 17. CDR3 sequence: CSAAHRAGGPWLYNEQFF. CDR3 sequence (DNA): TGCAGTGCTGCCCACAGAGCGGGGGGGCCTTGGTTATACAATGAGCAGTTCTTC.